Only a few counts were recorded for the clone carrying this T cell receptor (beta chain). This sample was included in a study of blood T cells in healthy people across ages. A second PCR, run for roughly 7 to 12 cycles, used a sample-barcoded 5' primer plus a J-beta primer mix. TCRdb fed the 5' RACE reads into MiXCR, producing one record per CDR3 protein. Of about 540,000 distinct CDR3 sequences listed, about 25% are singletons. For every donor, a draw yielded 9.5 to 10 milliliters of peripheral blood. A further study also used this sample, focusing on T cells of mothers and their children. As that study records: In both related and unrelated pairs, TCR recombination output is shaped similarly by thymic selection. The data showed no persistent microchimeric T cell clones.

This clonotype was obtained from a boy between 10 and 17 years old in good health. Sequencing was carried out using blood.

The CDR3 DNA follows: TGTGCCAGCAGCCCCCCCAGGGGTCCCTACGAGCAGTACTTC. This gives the protein CASSPPRGPYEQYF. The V and J genes are TRBV5-6 and TRBJ2-5; D might be TRBD1 (6 bases). Gene TRBJ2-7 matches the end of the DNA better, so the J call may be wrong. The germline V gene has CDR1 SGHDT and CDR2 YYEEEE. The CDR3 length is 14 residues.